One sample yielded the 8 T cell receptor beta chains listed below, sequenced in a study of T cells expressing NK-cell markers. TCRdb reprocessed the 5' RACE reads and stores each CDR3 protein as one record, lacking DNA. The sample table sets out fewer than 400,000 distinct CDR3 sequences. Sequencing was performed on blood T cells: a sorted CD56 or NKG2C T cell subset, CD4+ or CD8+ T cells, or bulk PBMC T cells (not recorded which). The receptors derive from a woman between 45 and 65 years old in good health.

V usage is TRBV10-2 and J usage is TRBJ2-3; as DNA is missing, the TRBD2 call by TCRdb cannot be tested. This CDR3 has 15 residues. Germline values: CDR1 WSHSY, CDR2 SAAADI. The CDR3 protein is CASTPGLAGLDTQYF.

CDR3: CASRDGLGETQYF. The chain has TRBV12-3 or TRBV12-4 and TRBJ2-5. The CDR3 sequence is 13 residues long.

The chain has TRBV6-5 and TRBJ2-2; TCRdb's D call of TRBD1 is untestable without DNA. Germline V lookup: CDR1 MNHEY, CDR2 SVGAGI. The CDR3 sequence is 14 residues long. CDR3 sequence: CASKTGWNTGELFF.

This chain uses TRBV11-2 with TRBJ2-2; the D call from TCRdb, TRBD1, cannot be confirmed without DNA. There are 14 residues in the CDR3. The V gene's germline CDR1 is SGHAT and CDR2 FQNNGV. The chain's CDR3 is CASSFQGNTGELFF. Combining the CDR3 with reference TRBV11-2 and TRBJ2-2 gives the whole variable domain EAGVAQSPRYKIIEKRQSVAFWCNPISGHATLYWYQQILGQGPKLLIQFQNNGVVDDSQLPKDRFSAERLKGVDSTLKIQPAKLEDSAVYLCASSFQGNTGELFFGEGSRLTVL.

The CDR3 sequence: CASSEEETAGGPGGELFF. The chain couples TRBV2 to TRBJ2-2; the TCRdb D gene call, TRBD2, has no DNA to confirm it. CDR1 and CDR2 (germline): SNHLY, FYNNEI. The CDR3 has 18 residues.

The chain uses TRBV5-6 and TRBJ2-2. Germline V gene sequence: CDR1 SGHDT, CDR2 YYEEEE. The CDR3 is made up of 13 amino acids. CDR3: CASSLVRTGELFF.

V gene TRBV12-3 or TRBV12-4 combines with J gene TRBJ2-1; lacking DNA, the TRBD2 call made by TCRdb goes unchecked. The CDR3 extends over 16 amino acids. The CDR3 loop is CASSLGSGRAYNEQFF.

This sequence joins TRBV6-5 and TRBJ2-3; TCRdb's D call of TRBD2 is untestable without DNA. The V gene's germline CDR1 is MNHEY and CDR2 SVGAGI. The CDR3 sequence is 12 residues long. This chain's CDR3 is CASSVVAGKQYF.